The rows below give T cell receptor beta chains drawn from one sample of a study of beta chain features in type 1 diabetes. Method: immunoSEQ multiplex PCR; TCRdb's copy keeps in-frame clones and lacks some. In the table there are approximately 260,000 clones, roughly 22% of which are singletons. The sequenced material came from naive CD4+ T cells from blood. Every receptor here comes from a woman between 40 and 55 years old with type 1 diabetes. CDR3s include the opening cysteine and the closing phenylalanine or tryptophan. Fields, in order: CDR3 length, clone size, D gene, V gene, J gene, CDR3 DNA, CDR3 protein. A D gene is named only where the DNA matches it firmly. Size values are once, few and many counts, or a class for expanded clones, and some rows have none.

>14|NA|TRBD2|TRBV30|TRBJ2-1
TGTGCCTGGAGTCGCGGGAGCTCCTACAATGAGCAGTTCTTC
CAWSRGSSYNEQFF
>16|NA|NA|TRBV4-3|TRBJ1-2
TGCGCCAGCAGCCAAGACGCTGCAGGGAAGGTTCGTGGCTACACCTTC
CASSQDAAGKVRGYTF
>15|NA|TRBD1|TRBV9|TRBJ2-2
TGTGCCAGCAGCGTAAACAGGGGGCACACCGGGGAGCTGTTTTTT
CASSVNRGHTGELFF
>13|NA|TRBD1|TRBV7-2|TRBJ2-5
TGTGCCAGCAGCTCCACGACAGGGTTGGGCCAGTACTTC
CASSSTTGLGQYF
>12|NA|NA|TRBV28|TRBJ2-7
TGTGCCAGCATGAGGGAGGACTACGAGCAGTACTTC
CASMREDYEQYF
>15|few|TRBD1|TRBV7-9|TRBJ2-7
TGTGCCCTAGGGGACAGGGAATCCCTATCCTACGAGCAGTACTTC
CALGDRESLSYEQYF
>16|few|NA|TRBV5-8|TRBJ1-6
TGTGCCAGCAGCACCTTGGGGGGTAGGGTTAATTCACCCCTCCACTTT
CASSTLGGRVNSPLHF
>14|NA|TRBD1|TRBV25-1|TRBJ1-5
TGTGCCAGCAGGGGACAGGGATCGAACCAGCCCCAGCATTTT
CASRGQGSNQPQHF
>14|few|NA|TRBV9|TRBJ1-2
TGTGCCAGCAGCGTAGACAGGGTGAGCTCTGGCTACACCTTC
CASSVDRVSSGYTF
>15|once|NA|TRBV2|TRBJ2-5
TGTGCCAGCAGGGATGTAGGGGCGATACAAGAGACCCAGTACTTC
CASRDVGAIQETQYF
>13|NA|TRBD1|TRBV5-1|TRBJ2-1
TGCGCCAGCAGCCCGGACAGGAGGAATGAGCAGTTCTTC
CASSPDRRNEQFF
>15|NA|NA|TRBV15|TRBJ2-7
TGTGCCACCAGCAGAGAGGGAGTCAGAGCCTACGAGCAGTACTTC
CATSREGVRAYEQYF
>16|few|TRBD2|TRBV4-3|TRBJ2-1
TGCGCCAGCAGCCAAGATAACGCGGGGGCCTACAATGAGCAGTTCTTC
CASSQDNAGAYNEQFF
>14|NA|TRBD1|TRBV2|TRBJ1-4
TGTGCCAGCTTTCGGGACAGAGCAGAGGAAAAACTGTTTTTT
CASFRDRAEEKLFF
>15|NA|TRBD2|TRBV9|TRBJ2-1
TGTGCCAGCAGCCCATGGGAGGGATCCTACAATGAGCAGTTCTTC
CASSPWEGSYNEQFF
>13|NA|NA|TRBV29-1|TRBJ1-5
TGCAGCGTTGTAGGGGGTGGCAATCAGCCCCAGCATTTT
CSVVGGGNQPQHF
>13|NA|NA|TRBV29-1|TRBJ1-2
TGCAGCGTTGAGGAAACAGGGAATAATGGCTACACCTTC
CSVEETGNNGYTF
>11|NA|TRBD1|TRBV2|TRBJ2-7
TGTGCCAGCAAGACAGGGGTCGAGCAGTACTTC
CASKTGVEQYF